This entry lists 18 T cell receptor beta chains sequenced from one sample in a study of CD8 T cells in Susac syndrome. Random-hexamer reverse transcription was applied to roughly 0.5 to 1 ug RNA. One entry per CDR3 protein results from TCRdb running MiXCR on the immunoSEQ multiplex PCR reads. Of about 120,000 distinct CDR3 sequences detected, 90% to 95% appear once; the ten largest clones hold 0.095% to 0.1%. The sequenced material came from CD4+ T cells from PBMCs. All receptors come from a human donor in good health.

A few counts support this clonotype. V gene TRBV19 combines with J gene TRBJ1-5, with D hard to call. CDR3 length equals 11 residues. Germline V CDR1 and CDR2: LNHDA, SQIVND (reference sequence). V dropped 10 bases and J dropped 11 bases, with 15 bases sitting between them. CDR3 region: CATQWATTQHF. In nucleotides, the CDR3 is TGTGCCACCCAATGGGCGACGACCCAGCATTTT.

The chain links TRBV5-8 to TRBJ1-6; 9 bases align to TRBD1. CDR3 length equals 16 residues. V lost 4 bases to trimming and J lost 6 bases; unmatched junction nucleotides: 8. Germline-derived CDR1 and CDR2 are SGHTS and YDEGEE. The CDR3 nucleotides are TGTGCCAGCAGCCGTGAACAGGGGGCATTTAATTCACCCCTCCACTTT. This encodes CASSREQGAFNSPLHF.

J is TRBJ1-2 and V is TRBV2; D gene uncertain. The CDR3 consists of 11 residues. V lost 8 bases, J lost 2 bases, and 6 bases lay in between. The V gene's germline CDR1 is SNHLY and CDR2 FYNNEI. The CDR3 DNA follows: TGTGCCAGCGGAGAGAACTATGGCTACACCTTC. Translation: CASGENYGYTF.

This CDR3 reads CASSQESGTGNEQYF. In DNA form, the CDR3 reads TGCGCCAGCAGCCAGGAGAGCGGGACCGGTAACGAGCAGTACTTC. The rearrangement links TRBV4-3 to TRBJ2-7; TRBD2 matches 7 bases. CDR1 and CDR2 (germline): LGHNA, YSLEER. The junction had 10 bases not matched to a gene; V was cut back by 3 bases and J by 5 bases. The CDR3 covers 15 residues.

This clonotype was detected once. The chain links TRBV7-2 to TRBJ2-1, with D uncertain. Trimming took off 5 bases at V and 10 bases at J, with 15 bases between the two ends. This CDR3 contains 13 residues. Germline V gives CDR1 SGHTA, CDR2 FQGNSA. CDR3: CASSQGPRQEQFF. Written as DNA, the CDR3 is TGTGCCAGCAGCCAAGGGCCAAGGCAGGAGCAGTTCTTC.

V is TRBV4-1 and J is TRBJ2-7; D might be TRBD2 (6 bases). Per the germline V gene, CDR1 is MGHRA and CDR2 is YSYEKL. V was trimmed by 4 bases and J by 2 bases, leaving 15 bases between them. CDR3 size: 15 residues. In DNA form, the CDR3 reads TGCGCCAGCAGCCCGGACTACTCGGGAACCTACGAGCAGTACTTC. It translates to CASSPDYSGTYEQYF.

The chain combines TRBV12-5 with TRBJ2-4; 8 nucleotides match TRBD1. Germline assignment: CDR1 LGHNT and CDR2 FRNRAP. CDR3 size: 15 residues. The J segment lost 6 bases and the V segment lost 6 bases, leaving 10 bases of the junction unmatched. The CDR3 protein is CASGMGQAGGNIQYF. The CDR3 nucleotides read TGTGCTAGTGGAATGGGACAGGCTGGGGGAAACATTCAGTACTTC. The full variable domain, rest sourced from reference TRBV12-5 and TRBJ2-4, is DARVTQTPRHKVTEMGQEVTMRCQPILGHNTVFWYRQTMMQGLELLAYFRNRAPLDDSGMPKDRFSAEMPDATLATLKIQPSEPRDSAVYFCASGMGQAGGNIQYFGAGTRLSVL.

This clonotype was observed a few times. The chain couples TRBV29-1 to TRBJ2-7; a weak D match, TRBD1 (6 bases). This CDR3 spans 13 amino acids. The ends were cut back, 7 bases at V and 3 bases at J, with 16 bases in the middle. The germline CDR1 and CDR2 sequences are SQVTM and ANQGSEA. The CDR3 nucleotides read TGCAGCGCCGCATCACAAGGGGGCTACGAGCAGTACTTC. It is translated as CSAASQGGYEQYF.

This sequence joins TRBV20-1 and TRBJ2-3, with 8 bases fitting TRBD2. CDR3 size: 16 residues. CDR1 DFQATT and CDR2 SNEGSKA come from the germline V gene (reference sequence). Trimming at V came to 2 bases and at J to 3 bases, leaving 10 bases not matched to a gene. The CDR3 is CSARREGHWRTDTQYF. The CDR3 DNA reads as TGCAGTGCTAGACGGGAGGGCCATTGGAGAACAGATACGCAGTATTTT.

This clonotype was observed once. The chain employs TRBV5-4 and TRBJ2-5, with 7 positions matching TRBD2. Trimming removed 4 bases from V and 4 bases from J; junction bases left unmatched: 10. The CDR3 contains 15 residues. CDR1 and CDR2 from the germline V gene are SGHNT and YYREEE (reference sequence). CDR3 in DNA: TGTGCCAGCAGCCCCGCAGCGGGAAGGGGAGAGACCCAGTACTTC. This gives the protein CASSPAAGRGETQYF.

This chain connects TRBV11-1 to TRBJ2-2; 7 bases agree with TRBD1. Germline V CDR1 and CDR2: SGHAT, FQDESV (reference sequence). CDR3 length: 14 residues. The V and J ends lost 5 bases and 5 bases, in that order; junction bases with no gene match: 5. The DNA for the CDR3 is TGTGCCAGCAGCCTGGGACAGATGACCGGGGAGCTGTTTTTT. Translated: CASSLGQMTGELFF.

The V and J genes are TRBV7-9 and TRBJ2-5, with TRBD1 matching 7 bases. CDR1 and CDR2 (germline): SEHNR, FQNEAQ (reference sequence). This CDR3 comprises 14 residues. Trimming removed 5 bases from V and 5 bases from J; junction bases left unmatched: 8. For the CDR3, the DNA is TGTGCCAGCAGCCAGGGGACAGATGGGGAGACCCAGTACTTC. The encoded protein is CASSQGTDGETQYF. Full variable domain (remainder filled in from reference TRBV7-9 and TRBJ2-5): DTGVSQNPRHKITKRGQNVTFRCDPISEHNRLYWYRQTLGQGPEFLTYFQNEAQLEKSRLLSDRFSAERPKGSFSTLEIQRTEQGDSAMYLCASSQGTDGETQYFGPGTRLLVL.

This clonotype was recorded once. This rearrangement joins TRBV6-5 to TRBJ1-6; 8 nucleotides match TRBD1. Germline V gene lookup returns CDR1 MNHEY and CDR2 SVGAGI. Trimming cost V 2 bases and J 9 bases; bases outside gene matches: 6. The length of the CDR3 is 15 residues. CDR3 protein: CASSYTGQGVSPLHF. In DNA form, the CDR3 reads TGTGCCAGCAGTTACACCGGACAGGGCGTTTCACCCCTCCACTTT.

The genes are TRBV28 and TRBJ2-1; 9 nucleotides line up with TRBD2. CDR3 size: 17 residues. After removal of 3 bases from V and 5 bases from J, the junction contained 11 bases not matched to a gene. The germline V gene encodes CDR1 MDHEN and CDR2 SYDVKM. The CDR3 nucleotides read TGTGCCAGCAGTTTTTATAACCTAGCGGGACGCCACAATGAGCAGTTCTTC. Translated: CASSFYNLAGRHNEQFF.

The chain recombines TRBV18 with TRBJ1-6; the D is unclear. The germline V gene encodes CDR1 KGHSH and CDR2 LQKENI. V was trimmed by 6 bases and J by 7 bases, leaving 10 bases between them. The CDR3 has 13 residues. CDR3 bases: TGTGCCAGCTCGCTGGATATGAATTCACCCCTCCACTTT. Protein sequence: CASSLDMNSPLHF.

The chain employs TRBV19 and TRBJ2-2; tentative D call: TRBD1 (6 bases). This CDR3 region has 15 residues. Trimming pared 6 bases from V and 2 bases from J, leaving 13 bases between. Germline V gene lookup returns CDR1 LNHDA and CDR2 SQIVND (reference sequence). The CDR3: CASSRTGHNTGELFF. The CDR3 DNA is TGTGCCAGTAGCCGAACGGGACACAACACCGGGGAGCTGTTTTTT.

The chain couples TRBV6-5 to TRBJ2-7; 8 bases are a match to TRBD1. The CDR3 sequence is 14 residues long. Germline V CDR1 and CDR2: MNHEY, SVGAGI. V dropped 6 bases and J dropped 3; count of bases not matched to a gene: 7. The CDR3 region has the DNA TGTGCCAGCAGCCACGGACAGGGAGGCTACGAGCAGTACTTC. This encodes CASSHGQGGYEQYF.

The rearrangement uses TRBV2 and TRBJ2-5; tentatively, D is TRBD1 (6 bases). V lost 5 bases and J 5 bases, leaving 12 bases between the germline ends. Germline CDR1 SNHLY, CDR2 FYNNEI. The CDR3 totals 13 residues. DNA for the CDR3: TGTGCCAGCAGTCAACAGGGATGGGAGACCCAGTACTTC. Amino acids: CASSQQGWETQYF.